This paragraph covers one T cell receptor beta chain sequence. Its antigen remains unknown. The sample belongs to a study of OX40 agonist ivuxolimab in advanced cancers. Study overall: Ivuxolimab, an agonist antibody against OX40 (CD134), was given to patients. General observations from the study: Certain nonresponding patients likewise had low normalized T-cell clonal expansion.

Trimming at V came to 5 bases and at J to 4 bases, leaving 4 bases not matched to a gene. Per the germline V gene, CDR1 is MNHEY and CDR2 is SMNVEV (reference sequence). The CDR3 contains 13 residues. Patients were ineligible given autoimmune disease history or systemic immunosuppression. TCRdb's copy holds only in-frame clones and misses some; the assay was immunoSEQ multiplex PCR. This sample yields 100,000 or so clones, of which 85% to 90% are seen a single time; about 1.9% belongs to the top ten. Sample: CD4+ or CD8+ T cells sorted from blood, taken in a trial of the OX40 agonist ivuxolimab. The chain uses TRBV27 and TRBJ1-1; 7 bases agree with TRBD1. The source is an adult with an advanced solid tumor such as melanoma, head and neck, liver or kidney cancer. The CDR3 here is CASSRDRVTEAFF. The CDR3 DNA reads as TGTGCCAGCAGTCGCGACAGGGTCACTGAAGCTTTCTTT.